This TCR beta chain was captured by sequencing in a study of response to subunit inactivated influenza vaccine. One entry per CDR3 protein results from TCRdb running MiXCR on the RT-PCR reads. The sample lists 610,000 or so distinct CDR3 sequences, 14% occurring once. With regard to this clonotype: Its antigen is still unknown.

There are 16 residues in the CDR3. V trimming: 1 base; J trimming: 2 bases; junction bases outside the gene matches: 2. From germline, CDR1 is KGHSH and CDR2 LQKENI. Broader study findings: Researchers suggested that each seasonal influenza vaccination recruits few new T cells.

The sequence was obtained from a man aged 45-65 years who received an inactivated influenza vaccine. The sequences come from PBMCs from blood, collected roughly 13 days after vaccination. The chain couples TRBV18 to TRBJ2-7; 13 nucleotides line up with TRBD2. The CDR3: CASSPRLAGGAYEQYF. As DNA, the CDR3 is TGTGCCAGCTCACCACGACTAGCGGGAGGAGCCTACGAGCAGTACTTC.